The rows below give T cell receptor beta chains drawn from one sample of a study of CDR3 diversity in severe acne. MiXCR, run by TCRdb on the PCR reads, gives a single entry per CDR3 protein. The sample holds about 84,000 distinct CDR3 sequences, over 40% seen once. The sequenced sample was blood. These receptor sequences come from a male donor in good health, without acne. Each CDR3 is given with its conserved first and last residue. D genes are given only for firm matches. Expanded clones get a size class; other rows say once, few or many, or leave the size out.

D	V	length	J	size	CDR3	DNA
NA	TRBV7-3	12	TRBJ2-3	many	CASSVDGTSQYF	TGTGCCAGCAGCGTTGACGGGACCAGTCAGTATTTT
NA	TRBV25-1	14	TRBJ1-5	NA	CASRPTGLNQPQHF	TGTGCCAGCAGGCCGACAGGATTAAATCAGCCCCAGCATTTT
NA	TRBV19	14	TRBJ1-5	many	CASSIRRGMQPQHF	TGTGCCAGTAGTATAAGGAGGGGTATGCAGCCCCAGCATTTT
TRBD2	TRBV25-1	15	TRBJ2-7	NA	CASSDGSGSSYEQYF	TGTGCCAGCAGTGACGGTAGCGGGAGCTCCTACGAGCAGTACTTC
NA	TRBV11-3	16	TRBJ2-1	NA	CASSLSFPRGYNEQFF	TGTGCCAGCAGCTTAAGCTTCCCGAGGGGCTACAATGAGCAGTTCTTC
NA	TRBV3-1	15	TRBJ1-5	many	CASSQDVAGPQPQHF	TGTGCCAGCAGCCAAGATGTTGCAGGGCCTCAGCCCCAGCATTTT
NA	TRBV7-8	13	TRBJ2-7	many	CASSLSSSYEQYF	TGTGCCAGCAGCTTAAGCTCTTCCTACGAGCAGTACTTC
TRBD1	TRBV20-1	17	TRBJ1-1	NA	CSARPGTGGNMNTEAFF	TGCAGTGCTAGACCCGGGACAGGGGGTAACATGAACACTGAAGCTTTCTTT
NA	TRBV5-1	14	TRBJ2-7	NA	CASSLQGESYEQYF	TGTGCCAGCAGCTTACAGGGAGAATCCTACGAGCAGTACTTC
TRBD1	TRBV25-1	15	TRBJ1-2	NA	CASSLLLDRVDGYTF	TGCGCCAGCAGCCTCCTCCTCGACAGGGTGGATGGCTACACCTTC
NA	TRBV12-3/TRBV12-4	17	TRBJ1-1	NA	CASSLTGPGGRKTEAFF	TGTGCCAGCAGTTTAACCGGACCGGGGGGTCGGAAGACTGAAGCTTTCTTT
TRBD1	TRBV15	18	TRBJ1-1	NA	CATSRPASGTGTEAEAFF	TGTGCCACCAGCAGACCCGCCAGCGGAACCGGGACAGAGGCTGAAGCTTTCTTT
NA	TRBV2	13	TRBJ2-3	few	CASSEAGRDTQYF	TGTGCCAGCAGTGAAGCAGGTCGCGATACGCAGTATTTT
NA	TRBV2	13	TRBJ1-6	medium-sized	CASSSEEPSPLHF	TGTGCCAGCAGTTCCGAAGAGCCGTCACCCCTCCACTTT
NA	TRBV10-3	12	TRBJ2-7	few	CAISARGAEQYF	TGTGCCATCAGTGCTCGGGGGGCCGAGCAGTATTTC
NA	TRBV10-3	14	TRBJ1-2	NA	CAIIGRGGLYGYTF	TGTGCCATCATCGGGCGGGGAGGACTCTATGGCTACACCTTC
NA	TRBV15	16	TRBJ2-3	few	CATSRDRAEGRDTQYF	TGTGCCACCAGCAGAGATCGAGCGGAGGGGCGTGATACGCAGTATTTT
NA	TRBV7-8	14	TRBJ2-7	many	CASSRQRTAREQYF	TGTGCCAGCAGCCGACAAAGGACCGCTCGCGAGCAGTACTTC
NA	TRBV6-9	15	TRBJ1-1	NA	CASSPLGLGNTEAFF	TGTGCCAGCAGTCCGCTGGGGTTGGGGAACACTGAAGCTTTCTTT
TRBD2	TRBV10-3	15	TRBJ2-5	once	CAIGTSGRGQETQYF	TGTGCCATAGGGACTAGCGGACGTGGCCAAGAGACCCAGTACTTC
NA	TRBV9	14	TRBJ2-5	NA	CASSGAGRRETQYF	TGTGCCAGCAGCGGTGCAGGGAGAAGGGAGACCCAGTACTTC
NA	TRBV7-6	16	TRBJ2-5	NA	CASSLKEGVYGETQYF	TGTGCCAGCAGCTTAAAGGAAGGGGTTTACGGAGAGACCCAGTACTTC
TRBD1	TRBV9	14	TRBJ1-1	NA	CASSVGTGNTEAFF	TGTGCCAGCAGCGTAGGGACAGGGAACACTGAAGCTTTCTTT
NA	TRBV20-1	14	TRBJ1-1	few	CSARELGQNTEAFF	TGCAGTGCTAGAGAATTGGGACAGAACACTGAAGCTTTCTTT
TRBD2	TRBV20-1	12	TRBJ2-7	NA	CSARASGYEQYF	TGCAGTGCTAGAGCTAGCGGCTACGAGCAGTACTTC
TRBD2	TRBV12-3/TRBV12-4	16	TRBJ2-2	NA	CASSSRRGAGTGELFF	TGTGCCAGCAGTTCAAGGCGGGGGGCGGGAACCGGGGAGCTGTTTTTT
TRBD2	TRBV20-1	15	TRBJ2-3	NA	CSARKRGARTDAQYF	TGCAGTGCCCGCAAGCGGGGGGCTCGCACAGATGCGCAGTATTTT
NA	TRBV10-3	13	TRBJ2-1	NA	CAIRRGGIDEQFF	TGTGCCATCAGGAGGGGCGGTATCGATGAGCAGTTCTTC
TRBD1	TRBV10-3	15	TRBJ2-7	NA	CAIRTSGTGNYEQYF	TGTGCCATCCGAACCTCCGGGACAGGGAACTACGAGCAGTACTTC
NA	TRBV7-9	16	TRBJ2-3	NA	CASSLALGGSTDTQYF	TGTGCCAGCAGCTTAGCGCTGGGCGGGAGCACAGATACGCAGTATTTT
TRBD1	TRBV2	14	TRBJ1-5	few	CASSGQGAGEPQHF	TGTGCCAGCAGTGGACAGGGGGCTGGGGAGCCCCAGCATTTT
NA	TRBV24-1	13	TRBJ2-6	NA	CATSDLGANVLTF	TGTGCCACCAGCGATTTAGGGGCCAACGTCCTGACTTTC
TRBD2	TRBV2	17	TRBJ2-3	NA	CASSDYDWREIGDTQYF	TGTGCCAGCAGTGATTATGATTGGCGGGAGATAGGAGATACGCAGTATTTT
NA	TRBV27	14	TRBJ1-2	many	CASSHGTDIYGYTF	TGTGCCAGCAGTCACGGGACCGACATCTATGGCTACACCTTC